This record covers a single T cell receptor (beta chain). The data derive from a study of blood T cell repertoires in COVID-19. Study-wide context: Samples representing acute and convalescent COVID-19 were sourced from the United States, Italy and Spain. Sample material is recorded as cDNA or gDNA derived from T cells, B-cell-depleted T cells, or PBMCs.

Per the study methods: Cell counts per sample came from amplifying reference gene primers. Sequencing used immunoSEQ multiplex PCR; TCRdb keeps in-frame clones, though not all of them. V and J calls and clone size follow that table, whereas D and trimming were derived from the DNA. Counted here are about 49,000 clones, roughly 77% occurring once; the ten biggest clones make up 43%. The CDR3 runs to 14 residues. Germline trimming cut 7 bases from V and 4 bases from J; bases unmatched to any gene: 3. CDR1 is MRHNA and CDR2 is SNTAGT in the germline V gene. The clonotype originates from a man between 65 and 79 years old with active or convalescent COVID-19. This chain links TRBV6-4 with TRBJ2-3, with TRBD2 matching 12 bases. Sample: peripheral blood. DNA for the CDR3: TGTGCCAGCAAGACTAGCGGGGGTTCAGATACGCAGTATTTT. Translating gives CASKTSGGSDTQYF.